A selection of T cell receptor beta chains follows, all from one sample in a study of CD8+ T cells in alopecia areata. Data came from immunoSEQ multiplex PCR; TCRdb stores just in-frame clones and leaves some out. The sample includes 150,000 to 200,000 clones, 50% to 75% of them seen just once. The specimen comprised CD4+ T cells sorted from blood, sampled at approximately week 56, from a patient treated with tofacitinib. These receptors all come from a human donor with alopecia areata. Both conserved end residues are part of each CDR3. The order of the fields is J gene, V gene, clone size, D gene, CDR3 protein, CDR3 DNA. The D gene is left open where the match is weak. Clone size, where shown, is once, few, many, or a class for clones that have expanded.

J: TRBJ2-7
V: TRBV9
size: -
D: -
CDR3: CASSPGPDSYEQYF
DNA: TGTGCCAGCAGCCCGGGACCCGATTCCTACGAGCAGTACTTC

J: TRBJ2-2
V: TRBV4-1
size: -
D: -
CDR3: CASSQEAGATGELFF
DNA: TGCGCCAGCAGCCAAGAGGCAGGGGCGACCGGGGAGCTGTTTTTT

J: TRBJ2-7
V: TRBV5-4
size: -
D: -
CDR3: CASSAGPDSSYEQYF
DNA: TGTGCCAGCAGCGCGGGTCCGGACAGCTCCTACGAGCAGTACTTC

J: TRBJ1-1
V: TRBV15
size: few
D: -
CDR3: CATSRIRVNTEAFF
DNA: TGTGCCACCAGCAGAATCAGGGTGAACACTGAAGCTTTCTTT

J: TRBJ2-7
V: TRBV7-9
size: once
D: -
CDR3: CASNPHSPYEQYF
DNA: TGTGCCAGCAATCCACACAGCCCCTACGAGCAGTACTTC

J: TRBJ1-1
V: TRBV6-5
size: -
D: -
CDR3: CASSKQGNTEAFF
DNA: TGTGCCAGCAGTAAACAAGGGAACACTGAAGCTTTCTTT

J: TRBJ2-7
V: TRBV21-1
size: -
D: -
CDR3: CASSKGTGKNYEQYF
DNA: TGTGCCAGCAGCAAAGGGACAGGGAAAAACTACGAGCAGTACTTC

J: TRBJ2-3
V: TRBV30
size: -
D: TRBD1
CDR3: CAWSVGQGAGDTQYF
DNA: TGTGCCTGGAGTGTGGGACAGGGGGCTGGAGATACGCAGTATTTT

J: TRBJ2-5
V: TRBV6-5
size: -
D: -
CDR3: CASGRRETQYF
DNA: TGTGCCAGCGGTAGGAGGGAGACCCAGTACTTC

J: TRBJ2-3
V: TRBV29-1
size: few
D: -
CDR3: CSVASTDTQYF
DNA: TGCAGCGTTGCTAGCACAGATACGCAGTATTTT

J: TRBJ1-4
V: TRBV9
size: once
D: -
CDR3: CASSSLGGRTNEKLFF
DNA: TGTGCCAGCAGCAGCCTGGGGGGCAGAACTAATGAAAAACTGTTTTTT

J: TRBJ2-1
V: TRBV12-5
size: -
D: -
CDR3: CASGLVLSYNEQFF
DNA: TGTGCTAGTGGTTTGGTCTTGTCCTACAATGAGCAGTTCTTC

J: TRBJ1-1
V: TRBV2
size: -
D: -
CDR3: CASTMGGGTEAFF
DNA: TGTGCCAGCACGATGGGGGGAGGGACTGAAGCTTTCTTT

J: TRBJ2-7
V: TRBV7-2
size: -
D: TRBD1
CDR3: CASSLARGSSYEQYF
DNA: TGTGCCAGCAGCTTAGCCAGGGGGTCCTCATACGAGCAGTACTTC

J: TRBJ1-5
V: TRBV9
size: -
D: -
CDR3: CASLVVCGYNQPQHF
DNA: TGTGCCAGCTTGGTGGTCTGTGGTTACAATCAGCCCCAGCATTTT

J: TRBJ2-2
V: TRBV5-1
size: -
D: -
CDR3: CASSLDRAGELFF
DNA: TGCGCCAGCAGCTTGGATCGGGCCGGGGAGCTGTTTTTT

J: TRBJ2-2
V: TRBV6-1
size: -
D: TRBD2
CDR3: CASRGTSGDLGELFF
DNA: TGTGCCAGCCGGGGGACTAGCGGGGATCTCGGGGAGCTGTTTTTT